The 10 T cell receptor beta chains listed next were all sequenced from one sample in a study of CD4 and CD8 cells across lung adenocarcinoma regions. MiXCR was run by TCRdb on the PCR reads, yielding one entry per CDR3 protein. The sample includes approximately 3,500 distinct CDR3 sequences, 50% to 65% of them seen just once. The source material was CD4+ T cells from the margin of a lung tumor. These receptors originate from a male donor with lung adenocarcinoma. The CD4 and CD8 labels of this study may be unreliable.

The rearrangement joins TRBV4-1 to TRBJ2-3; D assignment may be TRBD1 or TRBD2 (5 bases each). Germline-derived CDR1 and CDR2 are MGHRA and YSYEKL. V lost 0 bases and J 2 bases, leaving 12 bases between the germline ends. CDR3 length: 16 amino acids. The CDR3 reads CASSQEGDQYTDTQYF. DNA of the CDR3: TGCGCCAGCAGCCAAGAGGGGGACCAGTACACAGATACGCAGTATTTT.

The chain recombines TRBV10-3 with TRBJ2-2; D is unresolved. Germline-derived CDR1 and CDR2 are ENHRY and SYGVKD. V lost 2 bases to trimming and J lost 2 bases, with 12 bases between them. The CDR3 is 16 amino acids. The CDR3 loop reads CAISETGQVNTGELFF. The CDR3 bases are TGTGCCATCAGTGAGACCGGGCAGGTAAACACCGGGGAGCTGTTTTTT.

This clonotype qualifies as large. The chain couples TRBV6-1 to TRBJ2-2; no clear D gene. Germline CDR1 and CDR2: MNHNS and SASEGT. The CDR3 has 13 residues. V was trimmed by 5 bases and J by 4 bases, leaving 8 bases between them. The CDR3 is CASSPSATGELFF. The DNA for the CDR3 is TGTGCCAGCAGTCCCTCAGCCACCGGGGAGCTGTTTTTT.

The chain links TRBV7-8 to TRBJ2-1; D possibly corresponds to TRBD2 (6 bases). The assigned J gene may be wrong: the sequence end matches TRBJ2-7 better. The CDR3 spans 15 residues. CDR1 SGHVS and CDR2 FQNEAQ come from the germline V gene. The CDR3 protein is CASRRDWQPQLEQYF. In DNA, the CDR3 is TGTGCCAGCCGGAGGGACTGGCAGCCACAGTTGGAGCAGTACTTC.

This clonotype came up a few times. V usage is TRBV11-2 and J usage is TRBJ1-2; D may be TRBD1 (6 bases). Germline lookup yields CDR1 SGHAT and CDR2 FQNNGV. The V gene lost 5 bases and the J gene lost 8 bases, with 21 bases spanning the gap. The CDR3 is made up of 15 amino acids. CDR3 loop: CASSGYRATVYGYTF. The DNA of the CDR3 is TGTGCCAGCAGCGGATACAGGGCGACGGTTTACGGCTACACCTTC.

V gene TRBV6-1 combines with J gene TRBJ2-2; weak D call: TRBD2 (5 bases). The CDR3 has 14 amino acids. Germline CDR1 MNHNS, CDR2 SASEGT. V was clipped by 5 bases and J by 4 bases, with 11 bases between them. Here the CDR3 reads CASSQTRGTGELFF. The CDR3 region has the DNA TGTGCCAGCAGTCAAACTAGAGGCACCGGGGAGCTGTTTTTT.

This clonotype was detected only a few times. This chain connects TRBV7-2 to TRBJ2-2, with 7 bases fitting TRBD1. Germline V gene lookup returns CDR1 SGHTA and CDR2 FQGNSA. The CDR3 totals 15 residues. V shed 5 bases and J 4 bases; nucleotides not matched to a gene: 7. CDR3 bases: TGTGCCAGCAGCACCGGACAGGCGATCACCGGGGAGCTGTTTTTT. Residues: CASSTGQAITGELFF.

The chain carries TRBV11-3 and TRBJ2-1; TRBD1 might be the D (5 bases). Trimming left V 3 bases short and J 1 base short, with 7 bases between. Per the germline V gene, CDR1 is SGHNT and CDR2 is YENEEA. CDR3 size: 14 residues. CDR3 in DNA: TGTGCCAGCAGCTTTGGGGCTTCCTACAATGAGCAGTTCTTC. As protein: CASSFGASYNEQFF.

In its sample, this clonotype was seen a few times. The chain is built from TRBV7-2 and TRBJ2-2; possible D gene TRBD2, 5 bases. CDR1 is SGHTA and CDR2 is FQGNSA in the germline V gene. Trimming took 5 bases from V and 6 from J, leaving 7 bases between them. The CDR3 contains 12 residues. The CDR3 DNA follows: TGTGCCAGCAGCCTCGGGGCCGGGGAGCTGTTTTTT. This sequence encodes CASSLGAGELFF.

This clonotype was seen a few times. In DNA form, the CDR3 reads TGTGCCAGCAGTGACTTGGGGGCAGCTACCTACAATGAGCAGTTCTTC. Amino acids: CASSDLGAATYNEQFF. This sequence joins TRBV6-1 and TRBJ2-1; D perhaps matches TRBD1 (6 bases). Trimming removed 3 bases from V and 2 bases from J, with 14 bases in between. This CDR3 is 16 amino acids long. CDR1 MNHNS and CDR2 SASEGT come from the germline V gene.